These T cell receptor beta chains were read from a single sample in a study of tumor-infiltrating lymphocytes in primary liver carcinoma. TCRdb passed the multiplex PCR reads through MiXCR, listing each CDR3 protein once. The data hold about 120,000 distinct CDR3 sequences, with around two thirds observed a single time. The sample consisted of liver tumor tissue from sampling region 1. These receptors were collected from a woman aged 55-69 years with primary liver carcinoma and hepatitis B virus infection. Each CDR3 is given with its conserved first and last residue. Each record gives: J gene, clone size, D gene, V gene, CDR3 protein, CDR3 DNA. The D gene is left open where the match is weak. Not all rows give a size; the values are once, few, many and, for expanded clones, a class.

TRBJ2-7 - TRBD2 TRBV12-3/TRBV12-4 CASGAPGTRDPSYEQYF TGTGCCAGCGGTGCCCCCGGGACTAGAGATCCCTCCTACGAGCAGTACTTC
TRBJ2-1 - TRBD2 TRBV5-1 CAGSFSGSRNEQFF TGCGCCGGCAGCTTTAGCGGGAGCAGGAATGAGCAGTTCTTC
TRBJ1-3 - TRBD1 TRBV18 CANSPRDRGHNTIYF TGTGCCAACTCACCTCGTGACAGGGGGCATAACACCATATATTTT
TRBJ2-1 - TRBD2 TRBV11-3 CASHTSGTYNQQFF TGTGCCAGCCATACTAGCGGCACCTACAATCAGCAGTTCTTC
TRBJ1-3 many TRBD1 TRBV12-3/TRBV12-4 CASSLGQGAGNTIYF TGTGCCAGCAGTTTAGGGCAGGGGGCTGGAAACACCATATATTTT
TRBJ1-1 - - TRBV5-1 CASSLRQPDTEAFF TGCGCCAGCAGCTTGCGCCAGCCGGACACTGAAGCTTTCTTT
TRBJ2-7 many - TRBV28 CASSLGGLSYEQYF TGTGCCAGCAGTTTAGGTGGGCTCTCCTACGAGCAGTACTTC
TRBJ2-2 - - TRBV12-3/TRBV12-4 CASSLSGDEITLFF TGTGCCAGCAGTTTGAGTGGGGACGAGATCACGCTGTTTTTT
TRBJ2-1 many TRBD2 TRBV6-2/TRBV6-3 CASKTSGRAFGEQFF TGTGCCAGCAAGACTAGCGGGAGGGCTTTTGGTGAGCAGTTCTTC
TRBJ2-1 - - TRBV6-5 CASSYFSHSNEQFF TGTGCCAGCAGTTACTTCAGCCACTCGAATGAGCAGTTCTTC
TRBJ2-1 - TRBD2 TRBV2 CVSTSGSRNEQFF TGTGTCAGCACCAGCGGGAGTCGCAATGAGCAGTTCTTC
TRBJ2-7 - TRBD2 TRBV28 CASSLGTSWGATMVYEQYF TGTGCCAGCAGTTTAGGGACTAGCTGGGGGGCCACGATGGTCTACGAGCAGTACTTC
TRBJ2-5 - - TRBV11-2 CASSLRGQETHYF TGTGCCAGCAGCTTACGAGGTCAAGAGACCCACTACTTC